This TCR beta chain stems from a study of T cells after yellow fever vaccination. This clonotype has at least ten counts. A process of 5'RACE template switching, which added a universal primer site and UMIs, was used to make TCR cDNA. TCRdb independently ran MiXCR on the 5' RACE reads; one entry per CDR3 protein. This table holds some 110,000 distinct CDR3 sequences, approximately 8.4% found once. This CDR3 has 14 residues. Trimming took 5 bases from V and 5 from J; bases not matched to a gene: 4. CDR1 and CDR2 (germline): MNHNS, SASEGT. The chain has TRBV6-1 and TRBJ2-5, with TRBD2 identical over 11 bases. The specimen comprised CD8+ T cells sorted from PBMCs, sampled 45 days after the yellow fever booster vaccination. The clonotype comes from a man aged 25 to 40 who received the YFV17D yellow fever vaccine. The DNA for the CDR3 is TGTGCCAGCAGTAGACTAGCGGGACGGGAGACCCAGTACTTC. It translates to CASSRLAGRETQYF.